The next 28 T cell receptor beta chains were all read from a single sample in a study of T cell responses to AZD1222 COVID-19 vaccine. Profiled with immunoSEQ multiplex PCR; TCRdb holds only in-frame clones, not every one. The repertoire holds roughly 130,000 clones, with roughly 90% as singletons. The source was peripheral blood, collected 28 days after the second AZD1222 dose. These receptors all come from an adult who received the AZD1222 COVID-19 vaccine.

J is TRBJ2-3 and V is TRBV4-2; 9 bases map to TRBD2. With 3 bases clipped from V and 2 bases from J, the junction kept 6 bases outside the gene matches. CDR3 size: 16 residues. Germline CDR1 is LGHNA and CDR2 is YNFKEQ. CDR3 nucleotide sequence: TGTGCCAGCAGCCACTCGGGACTAGCTGTCACAGATACGCAGTATTTT. As protein: CASSHSGLAVTDTQYF.

The chain joins TRBV6-1 to TRBJ2-7; 7 bases match TRBD1. Germline V gives CDR1 MNHNS, CDR2 SASEGT. The trim removed 2 bases at V and 2 bases at J, leaving 12 bases unmatched. The CDR3 extends over 17 amino acids. CDR3 sequence (DNA): TGTGCCAGCAGTGAACCTCTCCGACAGGGTAGGGCCTACGAGCAGTACTTC. Protein sequence: CASSEPLRQGRAYEQYF.

This clone has a handful of counts. The chain links TRBV10-2 to TRBJ1-6; D gene ambiguous. V was clipped by 0 bases and J by 13 bases, with 7 bases between them. The CDR3 covers 12 residues. CDR1 is WSHSY, CDR2 SAAADI, per germline. In DNA form, the CDR3 reads TGCGCCAGCAGTGAGTCGATGAGTCCCCTCCACTTT. Amino acid sequence: CASSESMSPLHF.

This clone was observed a few times. The V call is TRBV7-8, the J call TRBJ1-1; D remains ambiguous. V was trimmed by 2 bases and J by 1 base, leaving 8 bases between them. CDR1 is SGHVS, CDR2 FQNEAQ, per germline. The CDR3 has 14 amino acids. The chain's CDR3 is CASSLTGGNTEAFF. The CDR3 nucleotides read TGTGCCAGCAGCTTAACGGGAGGGAACACTGAAGCTTTCTTT.

This clone has only one observation. The rearrangement links TRBV6-5 to TRBJ2-1, with D unclear. V dropped 1 base and J dropped 0 bases, with 7 bases sitting between them. The CDR3 loop spans 15 amino acids. Per the germline V gene, CDR1 is MNHEY and CDR2 is SVGAGI. This CDR3 is CASSYWQSSYNEQFF. CDR3 DNA: TGTGCCAGCAGTTACTGGCAGAGCTCCTACAATGAGCAGTTCTTC.

The J gene is TRBJ2-7, the V gene TRBV28, with D perhaps matching TRBD1 or TRBD2 (5 bases each). The CDR3 runs 14 residues. CDR1 and CDR2 from the germline V gene are MDHEN and SYDVKM. Trimming stripped 10 bases from V and 4 bases from J, with 20 bases between. The CDR3 DNA sequence: TGTGCCACCTCAGCGGCAGACAGACCATACGAGCAGTACTTC. It yields the protein CATSAADRPYEQYF.

This chain joins TRBV20-1 and TRBJ1-1; a possible D gene is TRBD1 (6 bases). Germline assignment: CDR1 DFQATT and CDR2 SNEGSKA (reference sequence). The CDR3 contains 9 residues. The CDR3 region is CRLDREAFF. Here the CDR3 DNA reads TGCAGGCTTGACAGGGAAGCTTTCTTT.

The chain employs TRBV11-1 and TRBJ2-1; 9 bases are a match to TRBD1. The CDR3 runs 15 residues. Germline values: CDR1 SGHAT, CDR2 FQDESV (reference sequence). With 5 bases clipped from V and 5 bases from J, the junction kept 7 bases outside the gene matches. In DNA, the CDR3 is TGTGCCAGCAGCGAAGGACAGGGGTGGGACAATGAGCAGTTCTTC. It codes for CASSEGQGWDNEQFF. Full variable domain (remainder filled in from reference TRBV11-1 and TRBJ2-1): EAEVAQSPRYKITEKSQAVAFWCDPISGHATLYWYRQILGQGPELLVQFQDESVVDDSQLPKDRFSAERLKGVDSTLKIQPAELGDSAMYLCASSEGQGWDNEQFFGPGTRLTVL.

V is TRBV7-9 and J is TRBJ1-1; TRBD1 is a possible D gene (5 bases). The CDR3 covers 15 residues. CDR1 and CDR2 from the germline V gene are SEHNR and FQNEAQ (reference sequence). Trimming pared 7 bases from V and 3 bases from J, leaving 18 bases between. Here the CDR3 reads CASNTIFPRDTEAFF. CDR3 sequence (DNA): TGTGCCAGCAACACCATATTCCCCAGGGACACTGAAGCTTTCTTT. The complete variable domain, with remaining parts taken from reference TRBV7-9 and TRBJ1-1, reads DTGVSQNPRHKITKRGQNVTFRCDPISEHNRLYWYRQTLGQGPEFLTYFQNEAQLEKSRLLSDRFSAERPKGSFSTLEIQRTEQGDSAMYLCASNTIFPRDTEAFFGQGTRLTVV.

The rearrangement joins TRBV9 to TRBJ2-7; TRBD2 agrees at 7 bases. This CDR3 has 15 residues. Germline values: CDR1 SGDLS, CDR2 YYNGEE. Trimming at V came to 3 bases and at J to 4 bases, leaving 10 bases not matched to a gene. In DNA form, the CDR3 reads TGTGCCAGCAGCGAGGGACGAGCGGGACTATACGAGCAGTACTTC. It translates to CASSEGRAGLYEQYF.

The chain couples TRBV7-9 to TRBJ2-2; D unclear. The CDR3 totals 14 residues. Germline CDR1 is SEHNR and CDR2 is FQNEAQ (reference sequence). Trimming removed 5 bases from V and 3 bases from J, with 10 bases in between. The CDR3 region is CASSVVSDTGELFF. CDR3 bases: TGTGCCAGCAGCGTGGTTAGTGACACCGGGGAGCTGTTTTTT.

The chain is built from TRBV19 and TRBJ1-5; 7 bases map to TRBD1. The CDR3 runs to 14 residues. V dropped 3 bases and J dropped 8; count of bases not matched to a gene: 7. Germline V gives CDR1 LNHDA, CDR2 SQIVND (reference sequence). The chain's CDR3 is CASSIRQGVKPQHF. In DNA, the CDR3 is TGTGCCAGTAGTATCCGGCAGGGGGTGAAGCCCCAGCATTTT.

This sequence joins TRBV7-2 and TRBJ2-7; 10 bases agree with TRBD1. J was trimmed by 2 bases and V by 2 bases; bases with no gene match: 6. This CDR3 has 16 residues. Germline CDR1 and CDR2: SGHTA and FQGNSA. Here the CDR3 reads CASSLNPTGGTYEQYF. In DNA form, the CDR3 reads TGTGCCAGCAGCTTAAACCCGACAGGGGGCACCTACGAGCAGTACTTC.

The chain is built from TRBV7-9 and TRBJ2-5, with D perhaps TRBD1 (5 bases). Trimming took 5 bases from V and 5 from J, leaving 15 bases between them. CDR3 length: 14 amino acids. Germline V lookup: CDR1 SEHNR, CDR2 FQNEAQ (reference sequence). The CDR3 loop is CASSQGSGRETQYF. Written as DNA, the CDR3 is TGTGCCAGCAGCCAGGGATCGGGCCGTGAGACCCAGTACTTC.

CDR3 sequence reads: CASTSGTIAYEQYF. CDR3 bases: TGTGCCAGCACCTCCGGGACTATAGCCTACGAGCAGTACTTC. The chain uses TRBV28 and TRBJ2-7; TRBD2 matches at 7 bases. V gave up 7 bases and J gave up 2 bases; unmatched junction bases: 8. CDR1 is MDHEN and CDR2 is SYDVKM in the germline V gene. This CDR3 is 14 amino acids long.

The chain is built from TRBV6-2 or TRBV6-3 and TRBJ2-4; weak D call: TRBD2 (5 bases). The CDR3 runs 13 residues. CDR1 is MNHEY and CDR2 is SVGEGT in the germline V gene. Trimming took 2 bases from V and 6 from J, leaving 8 bases between them. The CDR3 is CASSYGETNIQYF. Here the CDR3 DNA reads TGTGCCAGCAGTTACGGGGAGACAAACATTCAGTACTTC.

The gene calls are TRBV5-1 and TRBJ1-6, with unresolved D. CDR1 is SGHRS and CDR2 is YFSETQ in the germline V gene. CDR3 length equals 14 residues. Trimming took 0 bases from V and 5 from J, leaving 6 bases between them. CDR3 protein: CASSLGQNNSPLHF. Here the CDR3 DNA reads TGCGCCAGCAGCTTGGGGCAGAATAATTCACCCCTCCACTTT.

This rearrangement joins TRBV5-1 to TRBJ2-3; D uncertain. V gave up 5 bases and J gave up 0 bases, with 10 bases separating them. From germline, CDR1 is SGHRS and CDR2 YFSETQ. This CDR3 is built from 14 residues. CDR3 loop: CASSVAVSTDTQYF. CDR3 sequence (DNA): TGCGCCAGCAGTGTAGCAGTTAGCACAGATACGCAGTATTTT. The full variable domain, completed using reference TRBV5-1 and TRBJ2-3, is KAGVTQTPRYLIKTRGQQVTLSCSPISGHRSVSWYQQTPGQGLQFLFEYFSETQRNKGNFPGRFSGRQFSNSRSEMNVSTLELGDSALYLCASSVAVSTDTQYFGPGTRLTVL.

The gene calls are TRBV5-1 and TRBJ1-5, with 7 bases matching TRBD1. Germline CDR1 reads SGHRS; CDR2 reads YFSETQ. The ends lost 0 bases at V and 2 bases at J; junction bases unmatched: 2. CDR3 length equals 15 residues. The CDR3 DNA reads as TGCGCCAGCAGCTTGGCGACAGGGCGCAATCAGCCCCAGCATTTT. It is translated as CASSLATGRNQPQHF. Filled out from reference TRBV5-1 and TRBJ1-5, the complete variable domain reads KAGVTQTPRYLIKTRGQQVTLSCSPISGHRSVSWYQQTPGQGLQFLFEYFSETQRNKGNFPGRFSGRQFSNSRSEMNVSTLELGDSALYLCASSLATGRNQPQHFGDGTRLSIL.

The chain is built from TRBV11-2 and TRBJ1-6; D not resolved. Trimming cost V 7 bases and J 13 bases, with 11 bases left between them. Germline V gene data show CDR1 as SGHAT and CDR2 as FQNNGV. This CDR3 comprises 11 residues. The CDR3 protein is CASTSTGPLHF. DNA for the CDR3: TGTGCCAGCACCTCCACGGGGCCCCTCCACTTT.

The V and J genes are TRBV30 and TRBJ1-1; D is uncertain. The CDR3 is 13 residues long. V gave up 4 bases and J gave up 5 bases, with 14 bases separating them. The germline V gene has CDR1 GTSNPN and CDR2 SVGIG (reference sequence). The CDR3 DNA sequence: TGTGCCTGGAACCCCGAGGTAGATACTGAAGCTTTCTTT. Protein: CAWNPEVDTEAFF.

This clone was seen once. This chain joins TRBV7-6 and TRBJ1-3, with no clear D. V was cut by 5 bases and J by 0 bases, with 17 bases left in between. In germline, CDR1 is SGHVS, CDR2 FNYEAQ. The CDR3 is 17 residues long. The CDR3 loop reads CASSPSGRLNSGNTIYF. The CDR3 region has the DNA TGTGCCAGCAGCCCTTCGGGAAGACTTAACTCTGGAAACACCATATATTTT.

In this sample, this clone turned up once. The gene calls are TRBV27 and TRBJ2-1; TRBD2 aligns across 12 bases. The V gene's germline CDR1 is MNHEY and CDR2 SMNVEV (reference sequence). V lost 2 bases, J lost 1 base, and 6 bases stayed unmatched. The CDR3 runs 18 residues. CDR3 sequence (DNA): TGTGCCAGCAGTTTAACTTTGACTAGCGGGAGATCCTACAATGAGCAGTTCTTC. It yields the protein CASSLTLTSGRSYNEQFF.

This chain uses TRBV29-1 with TRBJ1-2; tentative D call: TRBD1 (5 bases). The germline CDR1 and CDR2 sequences are SQVTM and ANQGSEA. Trimming pared 0 bases from V and 7 bases from J, leaving 12 bases between. The CDR3 loop spans 13 amino acids. The CDR3 region is CSVEDPTGGGYTF. The CDR3 nucleotides read TGCAGCGTTGAAGATCCTACAGGTGGTGGCTACACCTTC.

The CDR3 region has the DNA TGTGCCAGCAGCTTAAACGCTAGGACAGTAAATTCACCCCTCCACTTT. As protein: CASSLNARTVNSPLHF. The chain joins TRBV7-2 to TRBJ1-6; possibly TRBD1 for D (6 bases). The CDR3 contains 16 residues. The V and J ends lost 2 bases and 7 bases respectively, with 15 bases between them. Per the germline V gene, CDR1 is SGHTA and CDR2 is FQGNSA.

Only one count was recorded for this clone. The chain combines TRBV30 with TRBJ1-6; TRBD1 aligns across 7 bases. Germline trimming cut 0 bases from V and 5 bases from J; bases unmatched to any gene: 1. Germline CDR1 and CDR2: GTSNPN and SVGIG (reference sequence). The CDR3 length is 14 residues. CDR3 protein: CAWSVGTDNSPLHF. The CDR3 nucleotides are TGTGCCTGGAGTGTTGGGACAGATAATTCACCCCTCCACTTT.

The chain uses TRBV7-2 and TRBJ1-6; 7 nucleotides agree with TRBD1. CDR3 length: 15 amino acids. Germline trimming cut 0 bases from V and 7 bases from J; bases unmatched to any gene: 3. CDR1 SGHTA and CDR2 FQGNSA come from the germline V gene. Written as DNA, the CDR3 is TGTGCCAGCAGCTTAGCAGGGGGCGAAAATTCACCCCTCCACTTT. It yields the protein CASSLAGGENSPLHF.

This chain connects TRBV5-5 to TRBJ2-6, with 7 nucleotides matching TRBD2. This CDR3 is built from 16 residues. The V segment lost 4 bases and the J segment 0 bases; nucleotides outside the gene matches: 4. Germline V gives CDR1 SGHKS, CDR2 YYEKEE (reference sequence). Here the CDR3 reads CASSASGLSGANVLTF. The CDR3 coding sequence is TGTGCCAGCAGCGCTAGCGGACTCTCTGGGGCCAACGTCCTGACTTTC.